These 20 T cell receptor beta chains were sequenced from one sample in a study of tumor-infiltrating lymphocytes in localized non-small cell lung cancer. This table comes from immunoSEQ multiplex PCR, and its TCRdb copy is limited to in-frame clones, with some not included. In the table there are roughly 7,100 clones, around two thirds of which are singletons. Sequenced: uninvolved lung tissue not adjacent to the tumor. Receptors were obtained from a human donor with non-small cell lung cancer.

The gene calls are TRBV30 and TRBJ1-3; weak D call: TRBD1 (5 bases). This CDR3 has 12 residues. V gave up 5 bases and J gave up 4 bases, with 9 bases separating them. The germline V gene has CDR1 GTSNPN and CDR2 SVGIG (reference sequence). The CDR3 DNA reads as TGTGCCTGGCAATGGGGGGGAAACACCATATATTTT. Its translation is CAWQWGGNTIYF.

A single count supports this clone. The genes are TRBV11-3 and TRBJ2-5; D is possibly TRBD1 (5 bases). V shed 3 bases and J shed 5 bases, with 7 bases lying between them. CDR3 size: 12 residues. Germline V gene data show CDR1 as SGHNT and CDR2 as YENEEA. CDR3 region: CASSLTVETQYF. The DNA for the CDR3 is TGTGCCAGCAGCTTGACAGTGGAGACCCAGTACTTC.

The chain recombines TRBV19 with TRBJ2-7; D remains ambiguous. With 8 bases removed from V and 4 bases from J, the gap between germline ends came to 9 bases. CDR1 is LNHDA, CDR2 SQIVND, per germline (reference sequence). This CDR3 is built from 11 residues. CDR3 in DNA: TGTGCCAGTGGTTACGCTTACGAGCAGTACTTC. Translating gives CASGYAYEQYF.

The chain recombines TRBV7-2 with TRBJ1-1, with D possibly being TRBD1 (5 bases). Germline loops: CDR1 SGHTA, CDR2 FQGNSA. The CDR3 contains 13 residues. Trimming shortened V by 3 bases and J by 6 bases, and 11 bases separated the two germline ends. The CDR3 DNA is TGTGCCAGCAGCTTTAGCAGGGCTCCTGAAGCTTTCTTT. Translating it yields CASSFSRAPEAFF. Based on the CDR3 plus reference TRBV7-2 and TRBJ1-1, the full variable domain is GAGVSQSPSNKVTEKGKDVELRCDPISGHTALYWYRQSLGQGLEFLIYFQGNSAPDKSGLPSDRFSAERTGGSVSTLTIQRTQQEDSAVYLCASSFSRAPEAFFGQGTRLTVV.

CDR3 DNA: TGTGCCAGCAGTGAAAAAGTGAGTAGGGACAGTGAAGCTTTCTTT. Protein product: CASSEKVSRDSEAFF. V and J are TRBV6-1 and TRBJ1-1; TRBD1 matches 7 bases. The CDR3 has 15 amino acids. Germline CDR1 reads MNHNS; CDR2 reads SASEGT. The V and J ends lost 2 bases and 7 bases, in that order; junction bases with no gene match: 10.

This clone was seen a single time. The CDR3: CASSLGAARAKETQYF. In DNA form, the CDR3 reads TGTGCCAGCAGCTTAGGGGCCGCTAGGGCCAAGGAGACCCAGTACTTC. The V call is TRBV7-2, the J call TRBJ2-5; D gene ambiguous. Per germline, CDR1 SGHTA and CDR2 FQGNSA. The V end lost 1 base, the J end lost 5 bases, and 17 bases lay between the germline ends. The CDR3 consists of 16 residues.

This clone was recorded once. The chain joins TRBV2 to TRBJ2-7; 15 bases are shared with TRBD2. This CDR3 is built from 22 residues. Germline CDR1 SNHLY, CDR2 FYNNEI. The trim removed 9 bases at V and 2 bases at J, leaving 26 bases unmatched. CDR3 in amino acids: CASDAGSQGGGLAGGPAYEQYF. The CDR3 DNA is TGTGCCAGTGATGCGGGCTCCCAGGGAGGGGGACTAGCGGGGGGACCTGCCTACGAGCAGTACTTC. Full variable domain (remainder filled in from reference TRBV2 and TRBJ2-7): EPEVTQTPSHQVTQMGQEVILRCVPISNHLYFYWYRQILGQKVEFLVSFYNNEISEKSEIFDDQFSVERPDGSNFTLKIRSTKLEDSAMYFCASDAGSQGGGLAGGPAYEQYFGPGTRLTVT.

The rearrangement uses TRBV6-1 and TRBJ2-7; 10 nucleotides align to TRBD2. J lost 4 bases, V lost 10 bases, and 13 bases had no gene match. This CDR3 has 15 amino acids. Germline V gene lookup returns CDR1 MNHNS and CDR2 SASEGT. This chain's CDR3 is CAIGLAATVRYEQYF. CDR3 DNA sequence: TGTGCCATAGGACTAGCGGCCACCGTTCGGTACGAGCAGTACTTC.

This clone appeared a single time. The rearrangement joins TRBV29-1 to TRBJ2-5; no clear D. Trimming took off 1 base at V and 5 bases at J, with 11 bases between the two ends. CDR1 is SQVTM and CDR2 is ANQGSEA in the germline V gene. The CDR3 extends over 13 amino acids. CDR3 sequence reads: CSVEARLRETQYF. The CDR3 DNA follows: TGCAGCGTTGAAGCGAGGCTACGGGAGACCCAGTACTTC.

This chain joins TRBV30 and TRBJ2-3; D is perhaps TRBD1 (5 bases). Trimming removed 0 bases from V and 3 bases from J, with 10 bases in between. The CDR3 is 14 amino acids. CDR1 and CDR2 from the germline V gene are GTSNPN and SVGIG (reference sequence). The CDR3 DNA follows: TGTGCCTGGAGTGTAGGGGCTTTAACAGATACGCAGTATTTT. Amino acid sequence: CAWSVGALTDTQYF.

The J gene is TRBJ2-1, the V gene TRBV7-3; unclear D gene. Germline V gene data show CDR1 as SGHTA and CDR2 as FQGTGA. The V end was cut by 5 bases, the J end by 9 bases, with 14 bases between. CDR3 size: 13 residues. CDR3 loop: CASSPLGMGEQFF. The CDR3 DNA reads TGTGCCAGCAGCCCCTTAGGGATGGGTGAGCAGTTCTTC. Using reference TRBV7-3 and TRBJ2-1 for the parts outside the CDR3, the full variable domain is GAGVSQTPSNKVTEKGKYVELRCDPISGHTALYWYRQSLGQGPEFLIYFQGTGAADDSGLPNDRFFAVRPEGSVSTLKIQRTERGDSAVYLCASSPLGMGEQFFGPGTRLTVL.

This clone is judged medium-sized (0.01 to 0.1%). The V call is TRBV4-2, the J call TRBJ1-2, with D unclear. The V end lost 1 base, the J end lost 2 bases, and 11 bases lay between the germline ends. The CDR3 runs 15 residues. The germline V gene has CDR1 LGHNA and CDR2 YNFKEQ. CDR3 in DNA: TGTGCCAGCAGCCAAGCCCCAGCAGGAAACTATGGCTACACCTTC. Translated, it gives CASSQAPAGNYGYTF.

Remarks on this clone: A far larger clone lies a single base away; this is likely a read error. As DNA, the CDR3 is TGCGCCAGCAGCCCCGGGGTCGGAAGCAATCAGCCCCAGCATTTT. This translates into CASSPGVGSNQPQHF. The chain recombines TRBV5-1 with TRBJ1-5; the D is unclear. Germline assignment: CDR1 SGHRS and CDR2 YFSETQ. CDR3 length: 15 amino acids. With 4 bases removed from V and 1 base from J, the gap between germline ends came to 12 bases. The variable domain in full, with the rest retrieved from reference TRBV5-1 and TRBJ1-5, is KAGVTQTPRYLIKTRGQQVTLSCSPISGHRSVSWYQQTPGQGLQFLFEYFSETQRNKGNFPGRFSGRQFSNSRSEMNVSTLELGDSALYLCASSPGVGSNQPQHFGDGTRLSIL.

The genes are TRBV6-4 and TRBJ1-2; 8 bases fit TRBD1. Germline V gene data show CDR1 as MRHNA and CDR2 as SNTAGT. The CDR3 runs 14 residues. V gave up 5 bases and J gave up 3 bases; unmatched junction bases: 5. CDR3 nucleotide sequence: TGTGCCAGCAGTCAGGGGGCCTCAGACTATGGCTACACCTTC. Protein sequence: CASSQGASDYGYTF.

V and J are TRBV30 and TRBJ1-1, with unresolved D. CDR1 is GTSNPN, CDR2 SVGIG, per germline (reference sequence). The length of the CDR3 is 13 residues. V was trimmed by 5 bases and J by 1 base, leaving 11 bases between them. The CDR3 is CAWGGLKNTEAFF. As DNA, the CDR3 is TGTGCCTGGGGAGGACTGAAGAACACTGAAGCTTTCTTT.

The chain recombines TRBV11-2 with TRBJ2-2, with D perhaps matching TRBD1 (7 bases). The V end was cut by 1 base, the J end by 4 bases, with 22 bases between. Germline values: CDR1 SGHAT, CDR2 FQNNGV. This CDR3 spans 19 amino acids. The CDR3 DNA reads TGTGCCAGCAGCTTAGTAGTCCCCAGGGGGGCGCAAAGCACCGGGGAGCTGTTTTTT. Its translation is CASSLVVPRGAQSTGELFF.

CDR3 sequence: CASRDGTVSYEQYF. The CDR3 bases are TGTGCCAGCAGAGACGGGACAGTTTCCTACGAGCAGTACTTC. V is TRBV6-6 and J is TRBJ2-7; 7 bases are shared with TRBD1. CDR1 is MNHNY, CDR2 SVGAGI, per germline (reference sequence). CDR3 length: 14 amino acids. Trimming took 6 bases from V and 1 from J; bases not matched to a gene: 6.

The rearrangement links TRBV20-1 to TRBJ1-1; no clear D. V lost 1 base, J lost 8 bases, and 8 bases lay in between. Per germline, CDR1 DFQATT and CDR2 SNEGSKA (reference sequence). The CDR3 runs 11 residues. The CDR3: CSARVGREAFF. In DNA, the CDR3 is TGCAGTGCTAGAGTGGGCAGAGAAGCTTTCTTT.

The rearrangement uses TRBV11-2 and TRBJ2-3; TRBD2 agrees at 8 bases. V lost 2 bases to trimming and J lost 2 bases; unmatched junction nucleotides: 6. Germline V gene sequence: CDR1 SGHAT, CDR2 FQNNGV. The CDR3 totals 16 residues. The DNA for the CDR3 is TGTGCCAGCAGCTTAACGCCAGCGGGGGACACAGATACGCAGTATTTT. Its translation: CASSLTPAGDTDTQYF.

This sequence joins TRBV6-5 and TRBJ2-5; 7 nucleotides line up with TRBD1. The CDR3 runs 14 residues. The ends lost 8 bases at V and 7 bases at J; junction bases unmatched: 13. Germline V lookup: CDR1 MNHEY, CDR2 SVGAGI. In nucleotides, the CDR3 is TGTGCCAGCGAGTCCCGAGGGGGCGAGGGGACCCAGTACTTC. Protein: CASESRGGEGTQYF.